This T cell receptor beta chain appears in the sequencing data of a study of T cells in Graves' hyperthyroidism and ophthalmopathy (dated by TCRdb to between 2019 and 2020). For the wider study: Peripheral blood samples were taken at the time of initial diagnosis, prior to any treatment. To identify distinguishing TCR V-J signatures, a discovery cohort of about 100 patients was used, comprising approximately 40 with Graves' ophthalmopathy and some 60 with stable Graves' hyperthyroidism. Whether ophthalmopathy could be predicted prospectively was tested in an independent validation cohort made up of 18 hyperthyroidism patients plus 17 patients who later progressed to ophthalmopathy. The 85 to 100 discovery patients were divided at random into training and test sets in a 7:3 ratio. In more than 5 Graves' hyperthyroidism patients, the study also compared T-cell repertoires from thyroid tissue with T-cell repertoires from blood. After blood sampling, hyperthyroidism patients were treated with methimazole at a starting dose of 30 mg daily, and ophthalmopathy patients were treated with high-dose intravenous methylprednisolone. According to the paper, TCR Vbeta CDR3 sequencing was carried out on 135 peripheral blood samples, which came from under 50 ophthalmopathy, under 80 hyperthyroidism and some 17 progressor patients.

The investigation overall reported the following: No statistical method was used to set the sample size in advance, and investigators knew the group allocation. Most expanded thyroid clonotypes (frequency above 0.001) were also found in blood, which suggests that blood repertoires may mirror thyroid immune responses. Ophthalmopathy was separated from stable hyperthyroidism by a 13 V-J signature model, with approximately 90% sensitivity and around 81% specificity obtained in cross-validation and 80%/75% obtained in testing. During validation, the model predicted progression to ophthalmopathy a median of about 5.9 months ahead of onset, with more than 55% sensitivity and 72.22% specificity.

Ophthalmopathy patients had moderately to severely active disease, Clinical Activity Score of at least 3, NOSPECS grade of at least 4, and duration under 3 months. The study excluded patients with uncontrolled infections, other autoimmune diseases, pregnancy or lactation. Diagnoses were based on clinical symptoms, serum thyroxine and TRAb, thyroid ultrasound and orbital computed tomography. PBMCs were separated from roughly 9.3 ml of fresh peripheral blood using Ficoll-Paque density gradient centrifugation. Total RNA was extracted with Trizol reagent, and quality was checked on an Agilent 2100 Bioanalyzer. Deletion took 7 bases off V and 10 bases off J, with a span of 11 bases between the germline ends. CDR1 and CDR2 are read off the germline V gene as MDHEN and SYDVKM. Its CDR3 holds 11 amino acids, cysteine through phenylalanine. The kept DNA is CDR3 alone, 33 bases in frame from the first base.

This clonotype was seen more than once but under ten times. Its specific antigen is unknown. The record has no base qualities; no much larger clone is one base away. TCR beta CDR3 regions were amplified from RNA transcripts. For the first round of RT-PCR on the TCR CDR3, the HTBI primer set was used together with the Qiagen OneStep RT-PCR kit. Libraries were constructed in a second round of multiplex PCR, after which size selection and purification were performed. Sequencing of the libraries was done on an Illumina HiSeq2000 using paired-end 100 bp reads. From the authors' description of their analysis: SOAPnuke was used to process the raw data, with reads discarded if the reads contained adapters or uncalled bases, had a mean Phred below 15, or lacked an exact constant-primer or identifier match. COPE v1.2.5 was used to merge high-quality paired reads, and clonotypes were defined as unique nucleotide sequences. Clonotypes were aligned to IMGT TRBV, TRBD and TRBJ reference segments using MiTCR v1.1. Analysis was restricted to V-J combinations with a frequency above 0.0001, which covered 99% to 99.2% of repertoires. The TCS score was defined as F50 (clonal expansion) divided by E x V (chaos), with BLOSUM62-based TCRdist calculated between CDR3 peptides within each V-J. Welch's t-statistics and random forest reduced roughly 540 V-J features to about 13, which were used in a naive Bayes classifier (R e1071). TCRdb reprocessed the public reads (quality trimming at Q25 with fastp, clone calling with MiXCR) and kept in-frame beta chains. Records with the same CDR3 protein are collapsed into one entry carrying the most frequent genes and DNA. Here the V and J calls rest on TCRdb's processing, not on the authors' analysis. This sample comprises 250,000 to 350,000 distinct CDR3 sequences, roughly 22% of them detected only once. The top ten constitute roughly 60% of the sample.

Source material: blood. This chain joins TRBV28 to TRBJ2-1; no confident D gene assignment can be made. The receptor's source is a man younger than 40 with Graves' ophthalmopathy. CDR3 region: CASTPSREQFF. The nucleotide sequence is TGTGCCAGCACCCCCTCGAGGGAGCAGTTCTTC.